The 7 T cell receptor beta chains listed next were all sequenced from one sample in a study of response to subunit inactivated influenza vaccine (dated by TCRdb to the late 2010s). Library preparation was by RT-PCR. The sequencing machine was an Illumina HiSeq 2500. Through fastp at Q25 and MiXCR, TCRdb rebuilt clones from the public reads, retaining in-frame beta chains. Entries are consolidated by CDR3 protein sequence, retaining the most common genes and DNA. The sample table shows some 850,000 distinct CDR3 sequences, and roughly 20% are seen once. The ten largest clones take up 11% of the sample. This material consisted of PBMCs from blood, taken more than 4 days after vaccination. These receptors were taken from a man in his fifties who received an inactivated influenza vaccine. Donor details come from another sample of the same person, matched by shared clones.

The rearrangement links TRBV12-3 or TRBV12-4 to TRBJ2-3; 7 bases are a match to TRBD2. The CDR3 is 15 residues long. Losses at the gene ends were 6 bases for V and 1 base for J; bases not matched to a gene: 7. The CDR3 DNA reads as TGTGCCAGCAGGTTCTCGGCGGGGGGCACAGATACGCAGTATTTT. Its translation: CASRFSAGGTDTQYF.

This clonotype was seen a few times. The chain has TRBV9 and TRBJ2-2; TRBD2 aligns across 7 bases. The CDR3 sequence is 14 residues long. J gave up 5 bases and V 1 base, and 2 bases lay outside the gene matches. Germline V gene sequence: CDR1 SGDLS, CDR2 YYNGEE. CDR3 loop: CASSVQAGTGELFF. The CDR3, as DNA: TGTGCCAGCAGCGTACAAGCGGGGACCGGGGAGCTGTTTTTT. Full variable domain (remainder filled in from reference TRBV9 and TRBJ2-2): DSGVTQTPKHLITATGQRVTLRCSPRSGDLSVYWYQQSLDQGLQFLIQYYNGEERAKGNILERFSAQQFPDLHSELNLSSLELGDSALYFCASSVQAGTGELFFGEGSRLTVL.

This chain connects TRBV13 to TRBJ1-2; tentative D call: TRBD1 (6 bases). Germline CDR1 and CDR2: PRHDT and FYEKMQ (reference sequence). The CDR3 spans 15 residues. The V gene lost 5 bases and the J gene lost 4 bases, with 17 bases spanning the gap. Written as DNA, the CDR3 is TGTGCCAGCAGCCCGACAGGACGGTCGCTCTATGGCTACACCTTC. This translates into CASSPTGRSLYGYTF.

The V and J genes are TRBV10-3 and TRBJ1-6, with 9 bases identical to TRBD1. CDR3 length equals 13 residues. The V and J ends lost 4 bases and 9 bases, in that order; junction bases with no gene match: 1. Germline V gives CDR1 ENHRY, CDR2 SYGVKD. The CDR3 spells CAISGDRVSPLHF. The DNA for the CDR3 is TGTGCCATCAGTGGGGACAGGGTTTCACCCCTCCACTTT.

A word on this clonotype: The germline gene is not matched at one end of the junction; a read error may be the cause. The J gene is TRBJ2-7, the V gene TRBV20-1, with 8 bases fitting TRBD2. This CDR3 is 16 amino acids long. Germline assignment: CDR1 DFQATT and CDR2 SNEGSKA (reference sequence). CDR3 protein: CSARSSGLTSSYEQYF. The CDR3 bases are TGCAGCGCTAGGTCTAGCGGGCTTACCAGCTCCTACGAGCAGTACTTC.

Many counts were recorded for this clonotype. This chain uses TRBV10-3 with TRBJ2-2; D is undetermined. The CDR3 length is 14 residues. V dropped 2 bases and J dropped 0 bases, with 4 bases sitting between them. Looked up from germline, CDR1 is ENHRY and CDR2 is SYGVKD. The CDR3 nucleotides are TGTGCCATCAGTGAGGGGTCGAACACCGGGGAGCTGTTTTTT. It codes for CAISEGSNTGELFF.

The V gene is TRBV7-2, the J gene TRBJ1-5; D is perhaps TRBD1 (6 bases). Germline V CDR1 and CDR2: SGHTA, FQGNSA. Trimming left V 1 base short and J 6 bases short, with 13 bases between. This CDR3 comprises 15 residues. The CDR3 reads CASSLGQAMAQPQHF. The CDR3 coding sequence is TGTGCCAGCAGCTTAGGACAGGCAATGGCTCAGCCCCAGCATTTT.